Listed here are 15 T cell receptor beta chains from one sample, sequenced in a study of CD8+CD57+ T cells in acquired aplastic anemia. It was genomic DNA that served as the template for profiling TCR beta VDJ and CDR3. TCRdb reprocessed the reads via MiXCR and lists one record per CDR3 protein. Found here are about 200,000 distinct CDR3 sequences, over 55% of them singletons; the top ten hold around 58%. All patients picked for sequencing had shown, by flow cytometry, an expansion of CD8+CD57+ cells. Sequenced sample: sorted CD4+, CD8+, or CD8+CD57+ T cells (not recorded which) from PBMCs. The receptors originated from a human donor with aplastic anemia.

The V and J genes are TRBV20-1 and TRBJ2-1; the D gene is possibly TRBD2 (5 bases). V was pared by 1 base and J by 5 bases, with 12 bases between. Per germline, CDR1 DFQATT and CDR2 SNEGSKA (reference sequence). The CDR3 loop spans 14 amino acids. This chain's CDR3 is CSARVGSADNEQFF. The DNA of the CDR3 is TGCAGTGCTAGAGTCGGTAGCGCCGACAATGAGCAGTTCTTC.

The J gene is TRBJ1-4, the V gene TRBV15; D is possibly TRBD1 (5 bases). V lost 2 bases and J lost 3, with 16 bases in between. This CDR3 contains 17 residues. The germline CDR1 and CDR2 sequences are LNHNV and YYDKDF (reference sequence). CDR3 sequence (DNA): TGTGCCACCAGCAGAAACCTGCGGGGGACGGCTAATGAAAAACTGTTTTTT. Translation: CATSRNLRGTANEKLFF.

This clonotype has just a few counts. The rearrangement uses TRBV4-1 and TRBJ1-5, with 7 bases fitting TRBD1. The V gene end was trimmed by 0 bases and the J gene end by 8 bases; junction bases not matched to a gene: 4. Germline V gene lookup returns CDR1 MGHRA and CDR2 YSYEKL. CDR3 length: 14 amino acids. This CDR3 reads CASSQERQGEPQHF. The CDR3 DNA sequence: TGCGCCAGCAGCCAAGAAAGACAGGGTGAGCCCCAGCATTTT.

Notes on this clonotype: At one of its ends the junction is not consistent with the germline gene, which may arise from a read error. This chain uses TRBV7-9 with TRBJ2-1; 12 bases align to TRBD2. The length of the CDR3 is 15 residues. Germline V lookup: CDR1 SEHNR, CDR2 FQNEAQ (reference sequence). This CDR3 is CASSLPSGGGDEQFF. CDR3 in DNA: TGCGCCAGCAGCCTCCCTAGCGGGGGGGGGGATGAGCAGTTCTTC. Complete variable domain (other parts from reference TRBV7-9 and TRBJ2-1): DTGVSQNPRHKITKRGQNVTFRCDPISEHNRLYWYRQTLGQGPEFLTYFQNEAQLEKSRLLSDRFSAERPKGSFSTLEIQRTEQGDSAMYLCASSLPSGGGDEQFFGPGTRLTVL.

The gene calls are TRBV7-6 and TRBJ1-1, with D uncertain. The V gene's germline CDR1 is SGHVS and CDR2 FNYEAQ. Deletions cut 5 bases from V and 3 bases from J, with 7 bases between. This CDR3 is built from 12 residues. The CDR3, as DNA: TGTGCCAGCAGCGCCCATGACACTGAAGCTTTCTTT. Protein: CASSAHDTEAFF.

This clonotype was seen at least ten times. V is TRBV3-1 and J is TRBJ2-1; the D gene is possibly TRBD2 (5 bases). The CDR3 is made up of 17 amino acids. Trimming took 2 bases from V and 0 from J, leaving 14 bases between them. Germline V gene sequence: CDR1 LGHDT, CDR2 YNNKEL (reference sequence). The CDR3 DNA follows: TGTGCCAGCAGCCAATTGAGGTCCGAGGGCTCCTACAATGAGCAGTTCTTC. Protein: CASSQLRSEGSYNEQFF.

The gene calls are TRBV3-1 and TRBJ2-7; the D gene could be TRBD1 or TRBD2 (5 bases each). CDR1 is LGHDT, CDR2 YNNKEL, per germline (reference sequence). The CDR3 covers 15 residues. The ends were cut back, 4 bases at V and 6 bases at J, with 19 bases in the middle. Here the CDR3 reads CASSPLWDGKREQYF. CDR3 nucleotide sequence: TGTGCCAGCAGCCCATTGTGGGACGGTAAGCGCGAGCAGTACTTC.

The J gene is TRBJ2-7, the V gene TRBV7-8; D is undetermined. The germline V and J ends were trimmed by 1 base and 6 bases, with 13 bases remaining between them. This CDR3 region has 14 residues. The V gene's germline CDR1 is SGHVS and CDR2 FQNEAQ. CDR3 nucleotide sequence: TGTGCCAGCAGCTTAGGAGCCCAGATCGGCGAGCAGTACTTC. Its translation: CASSLGAQIGEQYF. Full variable domain (missing parts from reference TRBV7-8 and TRBJ2-7): GAGVSQSPRYKVAKRGQDVALRCDPISGHVSLFWYQQALGQGPEFLTYFQNEAQLDKSGLPSDRFFAERPEGSVSTLKIQRTQQEDSAVYLCASSLGAQIGEQYFGPGTRLTVT.

The rearrangement joins TRBV10-3 to TRBJ2-3, with TRBD2 identical over 9 bases. CDR3 length equals 13 residues. Per the germline V gene, CDR1 is ENHRY and CDR2 is SYGVKD. J was trimmed by 4 bases and V by 7 bases; bases with no gene match: 3. The CDR3 protein is CAITSGAPDTQYF. CDR3 sequence (DNA): TGTGCCATCACTAGCGGGGCTCCAGATACGCAGTATTTT.

Remarks on this clonotype: At one end the junction does not follow the germline gene, possibly because of a read error. J is TRBJ2-1 and V is TRBV7-7; possibly TRBD1 for D (5 bases). The CDR3 sequence is 14 residues long. Germline assignment: CDR1 SSHAT and CDR2 FNYEAQ (reference sequence). The CDR3 coding sequence is TGTGCTAGCAGCTTAGAACCAGGGCTAGGTGAGCAGTTCTTC. Residues: CASSLEPGLGEQFF.

The gene calls are TRBV20-1 and TRBJ1-1; a weak D match, TRBD1 (5 bases). The V and J ends lost 5 bases and 0 bases respectively, with 10 bases between them. The CDR3 is made up of 13 amino acids. The germline V gene encodes CDR1 DFQATT and CDR2 SNEGSKA (reference sequence). The CDR3 DNA reads as TGCAGTGCTGCAGACAGCATGAACACTGAAGCTTTCTTT. This sequence encodes CSAADSMNTEAFF.

The chain's CDR3 is CASMREAFTGELFF. CDR3 DNA: TGTGCCAGCATGCGAGAGGCGTTTACCGGGGAGCTGTTTTTT. This chain joins TRBV2 and TRBJ2-2; D unresolved. The CDR3 spans 14 residues. CDR1 and CDR2 (germline): SNHLY, FYNNEI. V lost 7 bases, J lost 5 bases, and 14 bases lay in between.

This clonotype was detected once. V is TRBV7-9 and J is TRBJ1-2, with D possibly matching TRBD1 (5 bases). Germline V gives CDR1 SEHNR, CDR2 FQNEAQ (reference sequence). The CDR3 sequence is 17 residues long. The V and J ends lost 4 bases and 3 bases respectively, with 21 bases between them. The CDR3 reads CASSSATGPRGDYGYTF. CDR3 coding DNA: TGTGCCAGCAGCTCAGCTACGGGGCCAAGAGGGGACTATGGCTACACCTTC.

The chain combines TRBV7-3 with TRBJ2-7; possible D gene TRBD1, 5 bases. CDR3 length equals 12 residues. V shed 3 bases and J shed 7 bases, with 10 bases lying between them. In germline, CDR1 is SGHTA, CDR2 FQGTGA. CDR3 nucleotides: TGTGCCAGCAGCTTCCAGGGTCTGGAGCAGTACTTC. Protein product: CASSFQGLEQYF.

J is TRBJ2-3 and V is TRBV15; 8 bases are a match to TRBD1. The CDR3 has 17 residues. V lost 3 bases and J lost 3; bases outside the gene matches: 11. The germline CDR1 and CDR2 sequences are LNHNV and YYDKDF (reference sequence). CDR3 in DNA: TGTGCCACCAGCAGCTCCAGGTCGGGACAGGCGACAGATACGCAGTATTTT. Amino acid sequence: CATSSSRSGQATDTQYF.